This T cell receptor beta chain was obtained from a study of technical replicates of blood from a few donors. Generated by immunoSEQ multiplex PCR, the TCRdb table keeps only in-frame clones and is missing some. The sample yields 60,000 to 80,000 clones, approximately 86% seen once. V was pared by 3 bases and J by 7 bases, with 6 bases of the junction left unmatched. CDR1 and CDR2 (germline): KGHSH, LQKENI. This CDR3 is 16 amino acids long. The sample was PBMCs. This sequence was found in a human donor in good health. Some clones in this sample may be carry-over from other donors' samples. J is TRBJ1-6 and V is TRBV18, with 10 bases aligning to TRBD1. The CDR3 reads CASSPPGQGYNSPLHF. The DNA of the CDR3 is TGTGCCAGCTCACCTCCGGGACAGGGGTACAATTCACCCCTCCACTTT.